A single sample is the source of the 18 T cell receptor beta chains below, sequenced in a study of high-grade serous ovarian cancer treatment subgroups. Method: immunoSEQ multiplex PCR; TCRdb's copy keeps in-frame clones and lacks some. The table shows under 2,000 clones, with approximately 70% occurring only once. Tumor tissue was taken before any definitive surgery or chemotherapy was given. What was sequenced was tumor tissue. The receptors come from a human donor with high-grade serous ovarian cancer.

V gene TRBV7-6 combines with J gene TRBJ2-5; D may be TRBD2 (6 bases). The CDR3 totals 13 residues. Deletions cut 5 bases from V and 2 bases from J, with 9 bases between. CDR1 and CDR2 from the germline V gene are SGHVS and FNYEAQ. The CDR3 nucleotides read TGTGCCAGCAGCCGGGGGAGGCAAGAGACCCAGTACTTC. This encodes CASSRGRQETQYF.

This clone was detected once. The J gene is TRBJ2-7, the V gene TRBV7-9; D is perhaps TRBD1 or TRBD2 (5 bases each). Germline assignment: CDR1 SEHNR and CDR2 FQNEAQ (reference sequence). Trimming shortened V by 5 bases and J by 2 bases, and 13 bases separated the two germline ends. This CDR3 is built from 14 residues. The CDR3 sequence: CASSLTGGTYEQYF. CDR3 sequence (DNA): TGTGCCAGCAGCCTAACAGGAGGCACCTACGAGCAGTACTTC.

This chain links TRBV5-4 with TRBJ2-7; 11 bases fit TRBD1. Germline V gives CDR1 SGHNT, CDR2 YYREEE (reference sequence). CDR3 size: 15 residues. The V and J ends lost 2 bases and 6 bases, in that order; junction bases with no gene match: 7. CDR3 bases: TGTGCCAGCAGCTTAGGCGGGACAGGGGGTACCGAGCAGTACTTC. Translated: CASSLGGTGGTEQYF.

This chain joins TRBV19 and TRBJ1-5; D might be TRBD1 (5 bases). Germline CDR1 LNHDA, CDR2 SQIVND (reference sequence). Trimming took 8 bases from V and 2 from J, leaving 13 bases between them. The CDR3 covers 14 residues. The CDR3 reads CASDSFGGNQPQHF. In DNA form, the CDR3 reads TGTGCCAGTGACAGTTTCGGGGGCAATCAGCCCCAGCATTTT.

The rearrangement joins TRBV4-3 to TRBJ1-2; the match to TRBD1 covers 10 bases. The CDR3 is made up of 13 amino acids. Germline V CDR1 and CDR2: LGHNA, YSLEER. V lost 4 bases, J lost 5 bases, and 1 base stayed unmatched. This CDR3 reads CASSPGQGYGYTF. CDR3 DNA sequence: TGCGCCAGCAGCCCGGGACAGGGGTATGGCTACACCTTC.

The V gene is TRBV2, the J gene TRBJ1-6; no reliable D call. The V and J ends lost 3 bases and 0 bases respectively, with 9 bases between them. CDR1 is SNHLY and CDR2 is FYNNEI in the germline V gene. The CDR3 has 16 residues. The CDR3: CASSEWGSSYNSPLHF. The CDR3 coding sequence is TGTGCCAGCAGTGAGTGGGGTAGCTCCTATAATTCACCCCTCCACTTT.

The CDR3 bases are TGCGCCAGCAGCCTCTCTAGACAGGGGGCAACTTCTGAAGCTTTCTTT. Translation gives CASSLSRQGATSEAFF. This rearrangement joins TRBV4-3 to TRBJ1-1; 10 nucleotides align to TRBD1. J gave up 6 bases and V 4 bases, and 11 bases lay outside the gene matches. The CDR3 totals 16 residues. From germline, CDR1 is LGHNA and CDR2 YSLEER.

A note on this clone: One end of the junction does not line up with germline, which may come from a read error. The chain has TRBV4-3 and TRBJ1-1; D gene ambiguous. CDR1 is LGHNA, CDR2 YSLEER, per germline. This CDR3 comprises 15 residues. CDR3 residues: CASSQDRLSNSEAFF. In nucleotides, the CDR3 is TGCGCCAGCAGCCAAGATAGACTGTCGAACTCTGAAGCTTTCTTT.

The chain joins TRBV19 to TRBJ2-7, with D perhaps TRBD1 (8 bases). Trimming took off 6 bases at V and 5 bases at J, with 20 bases between the two ends. In germline, CDR1 is LNHDA, CDR2 SQIVND (reference sequence). The CDR3 is 15 amino acids. DNA for the CDR3: TGTGCCAGTAGGACGCGGGGGCAGGGGGCGGACGAGCAGTACTTC. It translates to CASRTRGQGADEQYF.

The gene calls are TRBV5-4 and TRBJ2-1; D gene unclear. Trimming pared 0 bases from V and 7 bases from J, leaving 14 bases between. This CDR3 is 15 amino acids long. Germline V CDR1 and CDR2: SGHNT, YYREEE (reference sequence). The CDR3 region has the DNA TGTGCCAGCAGCTTGGGGTTCGGCGAGTTTAATGAGCAGTTCTTC. Translated: CASSLGFGEFNEQFF. The entire variable domain, with the rest obtained from reference TRBV5-4 and TRBJ2-1, is as follows: ETGVTQSPTHLIKTRGQQVTLRCSSQSGHNTVSWYQQALGQGPQFIFQYYREEENGRGNFPPRFSGLQFPNYSSELNVNALELDDSALYLCASSLGFGEFNEQFFGPGTRLTVL.

This rearrangement joins TRBV4-3 to TRBJ2-3, with 7 bases lining up with TRBD2. Germline CDR1 reads LGHNA; CDR2 reads YSLEER. The CDR3 has 15 residues. The trim removed 4 bases at V and 0 bases at J, leaving 4 bases unmatched. CDR3 nucleotide sequence: TGCGCCAGCAGCCTACTAGCGCAAAGCACAGATACGCAGTATTTT. Amino acids: CASSLLAQSTDTQYF.

The rearrangement uses TRBV13 and TRBJ1-1, with D possibly matching TRBD1 (6 bases). This CDR3 comprises 15 residues. From germline, CDR1 is PRHDT and CDR2 FYEKMQ (reference sequence). V was trimmed by 7 bases and J by 4 bases, leaving 19 bases between them. The CDR3 is CASNHRGGQGTEAFF. The CDR3 nucleotides are TGTGCCAGCAACCACCGTGGGGGGCAGGGCACTGAAGCTTTCTTT.

This clone was seen a handful of times. The rearrangement uses TRBV5-1 and TRBJ1-2, with D perhaps TRBD1 (5 bases). Trimming shortened V by 1 base and J by 2 bases, and 12 bases separated the two germline ends. Looked up from germline, CDR1 is SGHRS and CDR2 is YFSETQ. The CDR3 is 15 residues long. CDR3 loop: CASSLFGTGNYGYTF. CDR3 DNA sequence: TGCGCCAGCAGCTTGTTTGGGACGGGGAACTATGGCTACACCTTC.

The chain employs TRBV15 and TRBJ2-2; 13 nucleotides align to TRBD2. CDR1 LNHNV and CDR2 YYDKDF come from the germline V gene (reference sequence). Trimming cost V 0 bases and J 2 bases; bases outside gene matches: 3. This CDR3 is built from 18 residues. The CDR3 region has the DNA TGTGCCACCAGCAGAGACACTAGCGGGAGGGACAACACCGGGGAGCTGTTTTTT. Its translation: CATSRDTSGRDNTGELFF. Together with reference TRBV15 and TRBJ2-2, the CDR3 gives the full variable domain: DAMVIQNPRYQVTQFGKPVTLSCSQTLNHNVMYWYQQKSSQAPKLLFHYYDKDFNNEADTPDNFQSRRPNTSFCFLDIRSPGLGDTAMYLCATSRDTSGRDNTGELFFGEGSRLTVL.

The rearrangement links TRBV2 to TRBJ1-6; possibly TRBD1 for D (5 bases). CDR3 length: 15 residues. The germline V gene has CDR1 SNHLY and CDR2 FYNNEI. V was trimmed by 6 bases and J by 3 bases, leaving 12 bases between them. The CDR3 nucleotides are TGTGCCAGCAGGAGGACGGACAACTATAATTCACCCCTCCACTTT. It specifies CASRRTDNYNSPLHF. Complete variable domain (other parts from reference TRBV2 and TRBJ1-6): EPEVTQTPSHQVTQMGQEVILRCVPISNHLYFYWYRQILGQKVEFLVSFYNNEISEKSEIFDDQFSVERPDGSNFTLKIRSTKLEDSAMYFCASRRTDNYNSPLHFGNGTRLTVT.

This clone occurred once. The CDR3 does not close with the conserved phenylalanine or tryptophan, likely indicating a read error. The DNA is omitted, as the CDR3 cannot be located on it reliably, and the CDR3 follows TCRdb's listing. The chain employs TRBV6-1 and TRBJ1-4. The CDR3 length equals 11 residues, ends included. Germline V lookup: CDR1 MNHNS, CDR2 SASEGT. The CDR3 is CASTFPWGEFV.

This chain joins TRBV10-3 and TRBJ2-3; no clear D. The CDR3 runs to 16 residues. Germline V gene sequence: CDR1 ENHRY, CDR2 SYGVKD. The V gene lost 0 bases and the J gene lost 0 bases, with 10 bases spanning the gap. CDR3 DNA: TGTGCCATCAGTGAGTCGTCTTTCTCTAGCACAGATACGCAGTATTTT. Translation: CAISESSFSSTDTQYF.

This chain connects TRBV4-2 to TRBJ2-2, with 9 bases matching TRBD2. With 1 base clipped from V and 6 bases from J, the junction kept 6 bases outside the gene matches. The CDR3 loop spans 16 amino acids. Germline values: CDR1 LGHNA, CDR2 YNFKEQ. The CDR3 DNA reads as TGTGCCAGCAGCCAAGGGTTTAGCGGGGGTGCCGGGGAGCTGTTTTTT. Translating it yields CASSQGFSGGAGELFF.